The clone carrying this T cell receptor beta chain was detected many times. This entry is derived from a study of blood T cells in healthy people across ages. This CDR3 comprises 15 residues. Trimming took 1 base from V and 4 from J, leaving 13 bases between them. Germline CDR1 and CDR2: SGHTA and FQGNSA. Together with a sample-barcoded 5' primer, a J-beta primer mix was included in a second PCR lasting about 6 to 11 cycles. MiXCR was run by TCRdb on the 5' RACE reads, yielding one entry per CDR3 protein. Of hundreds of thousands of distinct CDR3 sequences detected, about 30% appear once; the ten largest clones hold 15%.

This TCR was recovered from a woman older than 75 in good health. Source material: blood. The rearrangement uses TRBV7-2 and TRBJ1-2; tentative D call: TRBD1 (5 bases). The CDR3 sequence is CASSLEGSGAYGYTF. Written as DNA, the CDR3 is TGTGCCAGCAGCTTAGAGGGATCCGGGGCCTATGGCTACACCTTC. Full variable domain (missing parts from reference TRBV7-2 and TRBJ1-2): GAGVSQSPSNKVTEKGKDVELRCDPISGHTALYWYRQSLGQGLEFLIYFQGNSAPDKSGLPSDRFSAERTGGSVSTLTIQRTQQEDSAVYLCASSLEGSGAYGYTFGSGTRLTVV.